This T cell receptor (beta chain) was identified during a study of CD8 T cells in Susac syndrome. Study findings and constraints: The authors acknowledged that their TCR sequencing and HLA analysis involved a relatively small number of individuals.

Reverse transcription of about 0.5 to 1 ug RNA was carried out with random hexamers. TCR beta CDR3 was amplified by immunoSEQ multiplex PCR. This amplification extended across 54 Vbeta and 13 Jbeta segments. Each CDR3 protein is one row after TCRdb ran MiXCR on the immunoSEQ multiplex PCR reads. The table lists a few hundred thousand distinct CDR3 sequences, approximately 95% of them singletons. The CDR3 totals 17 residues. Germline V lookup: CDR1 SGHNT, CDR2 YYREEE (reference sequence). Germline trimming cut 3 bases from V and 5 bases from J; bases unmatched to any gene: 14. Details on this clonotype: Antigen: not known.

Sequencing targeted TCR beta in T cells from blood (CD8+ and CD4+). The multiple sclerosis controls comprised treatment-naive patients whose relapsing-remitting disease was stable or active. The source material was CD4+ T cells from PBMCs. The chain has TRBV5-4 and TRBJ2-5, with 9 bases matching TRBD2. This sequence was found in a human donor with multiple sclerosis. The CDR3, as DNA: TGTGCCAGCAGCTCCGGTGTGCGGGGGGGCGGCTCGGAGACCCAGTACTTC. It specifies CASSSGVRGGGSETQYF.